The 3 T cell receptor beta chains below come from one sample, sequenced in a study of T cell responses to AZD1222 COVID-19 vaccine. This table comes from immunoSEQ multiplex PCR, and its TCRdb copy is limited to in-frame clones, with some not included. The data show around 170,000 clones, roughly 90% seen once. Sequencing was performed on peripheral blood, taken on day 0 of AZD1222 vaccination. The receptors shown here come from an adult in good health.

This clone has a handful of counts. The chain has TRBV12-3 or TRBV12-4 and TRBJ1-5; D is ambiguous. This CDR3 is 12 amino acids long. Trimming took 2 bases from V and 7 from J, leaving 6 bases between them. The CDR3 region is CASSLSGQPQHF. The CDR3, as DNA: TGTGCCAGCAGTTTATCTGGACAGCCCCAGCATTTT.

This chain joins TRBV3-1 (or the pseudogene TRBV3-2) and TRBJ1-1, with 8 bases matching TRBD1. Looked up from germline, CDR1 is LGHDT and CDR2 is YNNKEL (reference sequence). Trimming cost V 0 bases and J 10 bases; bases outside gene matches: 7. The CDR3 contains 14 residues. The CDR3, as DNA: TGTGCCAGCAGCCAAGACCCGGGACAGGATAGAGCTTTCTTT. Translating it yields CASSQDPGQDRAFF.

V gene TRBV5-1 combines with J gene TRBJ2-7, with D tentatively TRBD1 (6 bases). CDR1 and CDR2 (germline): SGHRS, YFSETQ. V lost 5 bases to trimming and J lost 1 base, with 7 bases between them. This CDR3 comprises 12 residues. The CDR3 sequence is CASRGQSYEQYF. The DNA for the CDR3 is TGCGCCAGCAGAGGACAGTCCTACGAGCAGTACTTC.